This entry is about one TCR beta chain. The CDR3 totals 13 residues. From germline, CDR1 is WNHNN and CDR2 SYGVQD (reference sequence). V lost 4 bases, J lost 1 base, and 7 bases lay in between. In the authors' workflow: The authors estimated nucleated cell counts from reference gene primer amplification. Only in-frame clones appear in the TCRdb table, and some are missing; sequencing was by immunoSEQ multiplex PCR. V, J and clone size are taken as reported in that table, and D and trimming were inferred from the DNA itself. Of a few hundred thousand clones in the sample, less than 90% were seen once. This specimen belongs to a study of blood T cell repertoires in COVID-19. The Seattle site enrolled patients during active infection and followed them longitudinally.

Sequencing was performed on peripheral blood. The TCR was taken from a woman in her 70s with COVID-19, enrolled during active disease. The genes are TRBV10-1 and TRBJ1-1; D remains ambiguous. CDR3 nucleotide sequence: TGCGCCAGCAGTGGCAGCGAGAACACTGAAGCTTTCTTT. This sequence encodes CASSGSENTEAFF.